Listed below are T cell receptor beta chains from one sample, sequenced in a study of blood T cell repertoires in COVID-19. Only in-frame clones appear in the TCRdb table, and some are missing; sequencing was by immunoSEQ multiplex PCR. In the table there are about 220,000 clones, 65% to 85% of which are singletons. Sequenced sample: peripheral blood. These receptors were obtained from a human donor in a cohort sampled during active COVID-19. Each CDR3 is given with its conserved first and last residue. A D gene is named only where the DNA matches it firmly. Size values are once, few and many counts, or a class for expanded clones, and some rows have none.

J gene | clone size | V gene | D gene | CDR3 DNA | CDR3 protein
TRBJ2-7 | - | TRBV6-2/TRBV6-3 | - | TGTGCCAGCAGCCGAGGCTACGAGCAGTACTTC | CASSRGYEQYF
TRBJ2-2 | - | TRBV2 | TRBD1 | TGTGCCAGCAAAACGGGACAGTCAGACCACGGGGAGCTGTTTTTT | CASKTGQSDHGELFF
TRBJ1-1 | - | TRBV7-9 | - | TGTGCCAGCAGCCCACCTAGGCCCAGTAGTGAAGCTTTCTTT | CASSPPRPSSEAFF
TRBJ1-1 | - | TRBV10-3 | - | TGTGCCATCAGTGGTGGGGGCGCGGGCACTGAAGCTTTCTTT | CAISGGGAGTEAFF
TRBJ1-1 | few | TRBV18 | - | TGTGCCAGCTCACGAACATATTTGAACACTGAAGCTTTCTTT | CASSRTYLNTEAFF
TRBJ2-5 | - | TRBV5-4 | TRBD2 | TGTGCCAGCAGCTTGCCGGGACTAGCGGGAAAAGAGACCCAGTACTTC | CASSLPGLAGKETQYF
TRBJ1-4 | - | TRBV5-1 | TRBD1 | TGCGCCAGCAGCAGTGACAGGGCGAGTGATGAAAAACTGTTTTTT | CASSSDRASDEKLFF
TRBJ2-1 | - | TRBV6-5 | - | TGTGCCAGCAGTCGCGGGAACAATGAGCAGTTCTTC | CASSRGNNEQFF
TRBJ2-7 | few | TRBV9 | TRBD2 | TGTGCCAGCAGCGTAGCCCCGGGGGGCTCCTACGAGCAGTACTTC | CASSVAPGGSYEQYF
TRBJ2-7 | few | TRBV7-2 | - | TGTGCCAGCAGCATAGACGTCGGGGTTGGACGCGAGCAGTACTTC | CASSIDVGVGREQYF
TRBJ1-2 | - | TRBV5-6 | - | TGTGCCAGCAGCTTGTTATCAGAGACAGCTTTTAACTATGGCTACACCTTC | CASSLLSETAFNYGYTF
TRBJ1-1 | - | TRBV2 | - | TGTGCCAGCATCCAGGGGCTATCCACTGAAGCTTTCTTT | CASIQGLSTEAFF
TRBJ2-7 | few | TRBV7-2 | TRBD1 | TGTGCCAGCAGCCCCTCGGGAGGGACAGGGGAAGCCTACGAGCAGTACTTC | CASSPSGGTGEAYEQYF
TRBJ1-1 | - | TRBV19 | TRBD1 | TGTGCCAGTAGGAGGGGGCGCGGGTTCGCTGAAGCTTTCTTT | CASRRGRGFAEAFF
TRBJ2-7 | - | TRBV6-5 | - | TGTGCCAGCGGAGGGGGCCGAAAACTCTACGAGCAGTACTTC | CASGGGRKLYEQYF
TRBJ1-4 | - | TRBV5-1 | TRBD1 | TGCGCCAGCAGCCTTTGGGGACAGGGAAATGAAAAACTGTTTTTT | CASSLWGQGNEKLFF
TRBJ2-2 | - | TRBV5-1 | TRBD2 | TGCGCCAGCAGCTTGGCCCCCCTAGCGGGGGTTCGTACCGGGGAGCTGTTTTTT | CASSLAPLAGVRTGELFF
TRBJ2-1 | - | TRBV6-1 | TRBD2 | TGTGCCAGCAGTGAGACTAGCGGGCTTTCCTATGAGCAGTTCTTC | CASSETSGLSYEQFF
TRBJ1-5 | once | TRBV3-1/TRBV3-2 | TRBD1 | TGTGCCAGTGGGACAGTTGATAGCAATCAGCCCCAGCATTTT | CASGTVDSNQPQHF
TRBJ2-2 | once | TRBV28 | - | TGTGCCAGCAGTCTTGGGGGGACGAACACCGGGGAGCTGTTTTTT | CASSLGGTNTGELFF
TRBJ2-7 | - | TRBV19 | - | TGTGCCAGTAGTATACAGGGGCAGTCCTACGAGCAGTACTTC | CASSIQGQSYEQYF
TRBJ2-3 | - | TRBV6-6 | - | TGTGCCAGCAGTTACACCCCGGGACAAGTCACAGATACGCAGTATTTT | CASSYTPGQVTDTQYF
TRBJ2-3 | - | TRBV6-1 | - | TGTGCCAGCAGTGAAAGTTGGGGCGGAGACACAGATACGCAGTATTTT | CASSESWGGDTDTQYF
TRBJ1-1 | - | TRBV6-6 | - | TGTGCCAGCAGTCAGCAACTTGAAAGGGGCTTGGCTTTCTTT | CASSQQLERGLAFF
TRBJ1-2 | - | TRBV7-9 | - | TGTGCCAGCAGCTCGACGGTTACGGGAGGTGGCTACACCTTC | CASSSTVTGGGYTF
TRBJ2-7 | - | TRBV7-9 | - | TGTGCCAGCAGCTTAGGAGTCGACGCCCAACTACCCTACGAGCAGTACTTC | CASSLGVDAQLPYEQYF
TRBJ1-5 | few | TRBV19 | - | TGTGCCAGTAGCGTATATTATAGCAATCAGCCCCAGCATTTT | CASSVYYSNQPQHF
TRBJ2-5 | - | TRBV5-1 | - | TGCGCCAGCCGGGCGGGACCTCAAGAGACCCAGTACTTC | CASRAGPQETQYF
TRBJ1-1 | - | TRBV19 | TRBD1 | TGTGCCAGTAGTAGGACAGGGGGGGTTAATAGAGGCACTGAAGCTTTCTTT | CASSRTGGVNRGTEAFF
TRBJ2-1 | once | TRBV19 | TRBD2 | TGTGCCAGCCAGCGGGAGTCCAATGAGCAGTTCTTC | CASQRESNEQFF
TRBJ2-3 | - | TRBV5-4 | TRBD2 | TGTGCCAGCAGGACCGGACTAGCGGGGGCCACAGATACGCAGTATTTT | CASRTGLAGATDTQYF
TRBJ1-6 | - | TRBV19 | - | TGTGCCAGCACGAAGGGGCCGGGTAATTCACCCCTCCACTTT | CASTKGPGNSPLHF
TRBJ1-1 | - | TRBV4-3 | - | TGCGCCAGCAGCCAAGATGACGGGGAAGGGAACACTGAAGCTTTCTTT | CASSQDDGEGNTEAFF
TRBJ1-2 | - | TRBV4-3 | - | TGCGCCAGCAGCCAAGATGGGGCGGGACCCCTGCGGGGCTACACCTTC | CASSQDGAGPLRGYTF
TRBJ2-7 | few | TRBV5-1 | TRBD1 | TGCGCCAGCAGCTTGGGGACAGGGGGCCAGCAGTACTTC | CASSLGTGGQQYF
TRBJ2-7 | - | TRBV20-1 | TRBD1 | TGCAGTGCTAGTCTGCCCTGGGACAGGGGGCTGGAGCAGTACTTC | CSASLPWDRGLEQYF
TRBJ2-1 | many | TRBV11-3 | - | TGTGCCAGCAGCTTAGATGGCGGGGAGCAGTTCTTC | CASSLDGGEQFF
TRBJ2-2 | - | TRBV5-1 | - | TGCGCCAGCAGCTTGCGTATGACAGTTCTCACCGGGGAGCTGTTTTTT | CASSLRMTVLTGELFF
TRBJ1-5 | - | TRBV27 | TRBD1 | TGTGCCAGCACCTTTCAAGGGGCAGGGGGTATGGGCAATCAGCCCCAGCATTTT | CASTFQGAGGMGNQPQHF
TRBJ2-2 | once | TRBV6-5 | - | TGTGCCAGCACCCGAGAGGGGGTGTTCACCGGGGAGCTGTTTTTT | CASTREGVFTGELFF
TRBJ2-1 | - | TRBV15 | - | TGTGCCACCAGCAGAGATAGGGGATCGACTAGTGAGTTCTTC | CATSRDRGSTSEFF
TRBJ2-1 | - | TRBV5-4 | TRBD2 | TGTGCCAGCAGCTTGGGCCCGACTAGCGGGAGGGGCAATGAGCAGTTCTTC | CASSLGPTSGRGNEQFF
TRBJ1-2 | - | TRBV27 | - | TGTGCCAGCAGTAAGGACAGTCACAACTATGGCTACACCTTC | CASSKDSHNYGYTF
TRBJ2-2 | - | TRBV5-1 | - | TGCGCCAGCAGCTTTGGCGGGCAGAACACCGGGGAGCTGTTTTTT | CASSFGGQNTGELFF
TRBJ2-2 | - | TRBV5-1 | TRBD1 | TGCGCCAGCAGCTTGGGGGCGCAGGGGGCCGGCACCGGGGAGCTGTTTTTT | CASSLGAQGAGTGELFF
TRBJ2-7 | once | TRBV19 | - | TGTGCCAGTAGTATTGGTAGCGGAGGATACGAGCAGTACTTC | CASSIGSGGYEQYF
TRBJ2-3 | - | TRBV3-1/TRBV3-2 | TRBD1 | TGTGCCAGCAGCCAGGGGGACAGGGGACCAGATACGCAGTATTTT | CASSQGDRGPDTQYF